The 24 T cell receptor beta chains below all came from one sample that was sequenced in a study of T cells in Graves' hyperthyroidism and ophthalmopathy (dated by TCRdb to between 2018 and 2021). Receptor libraries were prepared by multiplex PCR. For sequencing, an Illumina HiSeq 2000 was employed. The TCR beta CDR3 regions were amplified from the RNA transcripts. A first-round RT-PCR of the TCR CDR3 used the HTBI primer set with the Qiagen OneStep RT-PCR kit. TCRdb reran the public reads through fastp at Q25 and MiXCR, keeping productive beta chains. CDR3 protein duplicates are merged, each entry listing the most common genes and DNA. In all, the sample holds 500,000 to 800,000 distinct CDR3 sequences, and about 45% of those were seen once. Less than 9% of the sample goes to the ten largest clones. The sample consisted of peripheral blood or thyroid tissue (not recorded which). Every receptor here comes from an adult man with Graves' disease, either hyperthyroidism or ophthalmopathy (not recorded which).

This clonotype was seen at least ten times. The chain recombines TRBV29-1 with TRBJ1-1, with D possibly TRBD1 on 5 matching bases. Germline-derived CDR1 and CDR2 are SQVTM and ANQGSEA. The CDR3 has 12 amino acids. Trimming took off 6 bases at V and 4 bases at J, with 12 bases between the two ends. The CDR3 region is CSVLGGTTEAFF. The CDR3 region has the DNA TGCAGCGTGCTGGGGGGGACCACTGAAGCTTTCTTT.

This rearrangement joins TRBV7-9 to TRBJ1-5, with a tentative D call TRBD1 (6 bases). The CDR3 has 16 residues. The germline CDR1 and CDR2 sequences are SEHNR and FQNEAQ (reference sequence). The ends were cut back, 5 bases at V and 0 bases at J, with 14 bases in the middle. The CDR3 DNA sequence: TGTGCCAGCAGCGGATTGGGGGCGGATAGCAATCAGCCCCAGCATTTT. It encodes CASSGLGADSNQPQHF.

The chain carries TRBV29-1 and TRBJ2-7; TRBD1 might be the D (6 bases). This CDR3 region has 14 residues. Per germline, CDR1 SQVTM and CDR2 ANQGSEA. The CDR3 protein is CGAKRDTNSYEQYF. CDR3 sequence (DNA): TGCGGCGCAAAACGGGACACCAATTCCTACGAGCAGTACTTC.

The chain carries TRBV2 and TRBJ1-6, with TRBD1 identical over 10 bases. CDR3 size: 14 residues. Trimming removed 4 bases from V and 8 bases from J; junction bases left unmatched: 2. Germline CDR1 reads SNHLY; CDR2 reads FYNNEI. The CDR3 DNA follows: TGTGCCAGCAGTGGACAGGGGGCGTATTCACCCCTCCACTTT. Translated: CASSGQGAYSPLHF.

The chain is built from TRBV12-3 or TRBV12-4 and TRBJ1-2, with D perhaps TRBD1 (5 bases). V was clipped by 3 bases and J by 4 bases, with 15 bases between them. CDR3 length: 15 amino acids. As DNA, the CDR3 is TGTGCCAGCAGTTTCAGCAGGGCTCTGAGCTATGGCTACACCTTC. The encoded protein is CASSFSRALSYGYTF.

This clonotype was counted ten times or more. V usage is TRBV5-1 and J usage is TRBJ1-5; D gene uncertain. The CDR3 is made up of 14 amino acids. The germline CDR1 and CDR2 sequences are SGHRS and YFSETQ. The V gene lost 0 bases and the J gene lost 7 bases, with 11 bases spanning the gap. The CDR3 sequence is CASSLGGLGQPQHF. CDR3 in DNA: TGCGCCAGCAGCTTGGGAGGGCTCGGACAGCCCCAGCATTTT.

There are many counts of this clonotype. The chain employs TRBV24-1 and TRBJ2-2; 8 bases agree with TRBD1. The CDR3 spans 13 residues. V shed 10 bases and J 7 bases; nucleotides not matched to a gene: 7. Germline V lookup: CDR1 KGHDR, CDR2 SFDVKD. Here the CDR3 reads CATRTGSNGELFF. The CDR3, as DNA: TGTGCCACTAGGACAGGGTCAAACGGGGAGCTGTTTTTT.

Turning to this clonotype: Given a much more abundant clone one base away, this may be a read error. The chain recombines TRBV2 with TRBJ1-5; the match to TRBD1 covers 9 bases. CDR3 size: 15 residues. Germline assignment: CDR1 SNHLY and CDR2 FYNNEI. For the CDR3, the DNA is TGTGCCACCAGTGAGGATGGACAGGGGAATCAGCCCCAGCATTTT. Residues: CATSEDGQGNQPQHF.

CDR3 DNA: TGCAGTGCTCCCGGGACCCATAGCAATCAGCCCCAGCATTTT. Protein product: CSAPGTHSNQPQHF. The chain employs TRBV20-1 and TRBJ1-5; TRBD1 is a possible D gene (5 bases). CDR3 length equals 14 residues. The germline gives CDR1 DFQATT, CDR2 SNEGSKA (reference sequence). Trimming stripped 5 bases from V and 0 bases from J, with 11 bases between.

This clonotype has ten or more counts. V and J are TRBV7-2 and TRBJ1-1, with 7 bases lining up with TRBD1. Germline V gene sequence: CDR1 SGHTA, CDR2 FQGNSA. V lost 1 base to trimming and J lost 4 bases; unmatched junction nucleotides: 3. The length of the CDR3 is 14 residues. The DNA for the CDR3 is TGTGCCAGCAGCTTAGTCCAGGGGGTCACTGAAGCTTTCTTT. The encoded protein is CASSLVQGVTEAFF.

This clonotype was detected ten times or more. V usage is TRBV10-3 and J usage is TRBJ1-3, with D hard to call. The germline V gene encodes CDR1 ENHRY and CDR2 SYGVKD. CDR3 length: 14 residues. V was cut by 4 bases and J by 0 bases, with 7 bases left in between. CDR3 sequence reads: CAISVASSGNTIYF. The CDR3 DNA follows: TGTGCCATCAGTGTCGCGAGCTCTGGAAACACCATATATTTT.

DNA for the CDR3: TGTGCCAACAGTCCCCTCGCAGAGGTCGACTATGGCTACACCTTC. Protein product: CANSPLAEVDYGYTF. This chain uses TRBV7-3 with TRBJ1-2; D unclear. The CDR3 totals 15 residues. Trimming cost V 10 bases and J 3 bases, with 21 bases left between them. Per the germline V gene, CDR1 is SGHTA and CDR2 is FQGTGA.

The CDR3 region has the DNA TGTGCCACCAGTGACCAGGGGAGTCGGCCCCAGCATTTT. It translates to CATSDQGSRPQHF. The genes are TRBV24-1 and TRBJ1-5, with D possibly matching TRBD1 (6 bases). With 4 bases removed from V and 9 bases from J, the gap between germline ends came to 12 bases. The CDR3 length is 13 residues. CDR1 is KGHDR, CDR2 SFDVKD, per germline.

The CDR3 region is CATGDRGSNQPQHF. CDR3 nucleotide sequence: TGTGCCACCGGGGACAGGGGAAGCAATCAGCCCCAGCATTTT. The rearrangement uses TRBV10-3 and TRBJ1-5; 10 bases match TRBD1. Per germline, CDR1 ENHRY and CDR2 SYGVKD. The V segment lost 10 bases and the J segment 1 base; nucleotides outside the gene matches: 4. This CDR3 is built from 14 residues.

Concerning this clonotype: This may arise from a read error, as a much more abundant clone is one base away. The chain couples TRBV2 to TRBJ1-1; D is unclear. The CDR3 length is 13 residues. Trimming took off 2 bases at V and 2 bases at J, with 6 bases between the two ends. Germline loops: CDR1 SNHLY, CDR2 FYNNEI. CDR3 coding DNA: TGTGCCAGCAGTGAATGGGAAAACACTGAAGCTTTCTTT. Protein: CASSEWENTEAFF.

This clonotype was counted between two and nine times. The chain recombines TRBV5-1 with TRBJ1-1; TRBD1 agrees at 7 bases. CDR1 and CDR2 from the germline V gene are SGHRS and YFSETQ. The CDR3 runs to 16 residues. The trim removed 0 bases at V and 0 bases at J, leaving 5 bases unmatched. CDR3 sequence: CASSLEAGGMNTEAFF. CDR3 nucleotide sequence: TGCGCCAGCAGCTTGGAGGCAGGGGGAATGAACACTGAAGCTTTCTTT. Together with reference TRBV5-1 and TRBJ1-1, the CDR3 gives the full variable domain: KAGVTQTPRYLIKTRGQQVTLSCSPISGHRSVSWYQQTPGQGLQFLFEYFSETQRNKGNFPGRFSGRQFSNSRSEMNVSTLELGDSALYLCASSLEAGGMNTEAFFGQGTRLTVV.

This clonotype was counted ten times or more. The gene calls are TRBV2 and TRBJ2-7; TRBD1 matches 8 bases. This CDR3 has 13 residues. Trimming removed 8 bases from V and 3 bases from J; junction bases left unmatched: 6. Looked up from germline, CDR1 is SNHLY and CDR2 is FYNNEI. This chain's CDR3 is CASSQTGDYEQYF. CDR3 coding DNA: TGTGCCAGCTCCCAGACAGGGGACTACGAGCAGTACTTC.

The table lists this clonotype with a few counts. The chain uses TRBV5-1 and TRBJ1-4; 7 positions agree with TRBD1. Losses at the gene ends were 5 bases for V and 5 bases for J; bases not matched to a gene: 9. The germline V gene encodes CDR1 SGHRS and CDR2 YFSETQ. The CDR3 is made up of 15 amino acids. CDR3 nucleotides: TGCGCCAGCAGATCGAACAGGGGCCCCAATGAAAAACTGTTTTTT. Translating it yields CASRSNRGPNEKLFF.

This clonotype was found a few times. The chain employs TRBV9 and TRBJ1-1, with 8 bases lining up with TRBD1. The CDR3 covers 14 residues. CDR1 and CDR2 (germline): SGDLS, YYNGEE. V dropped 3 bases and J dropped 5; count of bases not matched to a gene: 6. As DNA, the CDR3 is TGTGCCAGCAGCGGGAGGAACAGGGGGACTGAAGCTTTCTTT. It translates to CASSGRNRGTEAFF.

The rearrangement uses TRBV7-2 and TRBJ1-2; perhaps TRBD1 as D (6 bases). The V end was cut by 3 bases, the J end by 5 bases, with 13 bases between. CDR1 and CDR2 (germline): SGHTA, FQGNSA. The CDR3 covers 14 residues. CDR3 in DNA: TGTGCCAGCAGCTTCGACGGGGGGCCTTATGGCTACACCTTC. This translates into CASSFDGGPYGYTF.

The rearrangement uses TRBV10-2 and TRBJ2-5; perhaps TRBD1 as D (5 bases). This CDR3 spans 15 amino acids. Germline V gives CDR1 WSHSY, CDR2 SAAADI. Between the trimmed V and J ends, which lost 3 bases and 5 bases, there was a span of 16 bases. CDR3 sequence: CASSDSSGAGETQYF. CDR3 DNA: TGCGCCAGCAGTGACAGTTCGGGTGCAGGGGAGACCCAGTACTTC.

This clonotype was seen a handful of times. The chain uses TRBV5-1 and TRBJ1-2; D uncertain. Trimming removed 0 bases at V and 3 bases at J, with 9 bases between. The CDR3 has 14 residues. Germline V gene sequence: CDR1 SGHRS, CDR2 YFSETQ. CDR3 region: CASSLDVSYYGYTF. In nucleotides, the CDR3 is TGCGCCAGCAGCTTGGACGTCAGTTACTATGGCTACACCTTC.

The J gene is TRBJ1-2, the V gene TRBV7-9; D call uncertain. The V and J ends lost 5 bases and 4 bases respectively, with 14 bases between them. Germline CDR1 is SEHNR and CDR2 is FQNEAQ (reference sequence). This CDR3 has 14 amino acids. In DNA form, the CDR3 reads TGTGCCAGCAGCCCCCCGGAGGCAGTCTATGGCTACACCTTC. Translated, it gives CASSPPEAVYGYTF.

The chain recombines TRBV2 with TRBJ1-2, with 9 bases identical to TRBD1. Germline-derived CDR1 and CDR2 are SNHLY and FYNNEI. The CDR3 runs to 13 residues. The V gene end was trimmed by 4 bases and the J gene end by 4 bases; junction bases not matched to a gene: 1. CDR3 loop: CASSGDRAYGYTF. The CDR3 region has the DNA TGTGCCAGCAGTGGGGACAGGGCCTATGGCTACACCTTC.